This TCR beta chain was captured in a study of cytomegalovirus exposure and HLA in healthy donors. General study points: Donor immune exposure was known only as CMV serostatus. Other equally common chains were less clonally expanded than HLA-associated TCR beta chains, a later analysis showed. Many donors shared some public TCRs, even though most TCR sequences were rare.

The length of the CDR3 is 16 residues. Germline V gives CDR1 SGHRS, CDR2 YFSETQ. The J segment lost 2 bases and the V segment lost 2 bases, leaving 6 bases of the junction unmatched. Vbeta (60) and Jbeta (13) primers were used in the PCR. Some clones are missing from TCRdb's copy, which holds only in-frame ones; the method was immunoSEQ multiplex PCR. The top ten hold 13% to 15% of the sample, which has fewer than 200,000 clones, approximately 80% seen once. Points on this clone: Its antigen is as yet unknown.

The origin of this receptor is a woman in her 30s in good health and CMV-seropositive. Material: PBMCs. The chain couples TRBV5-1 to TRBJ2-5; 10 bases match TRBD1. CDR3 sequence reads: CASSLLPGQGQETQYF. The CDR3 nucleotides read TGCGCCAGCAGCTTACTTCCGGGACAGGGGCAAGAGACCCAGTACTTC.